This T cell receptor beta chain was sequenced during a study of regulatory T cells in long-lasting Graves disease. Combining iRepertoire HTBI primers with Arm-PCR of CDR3 regions, the authors built TCR beta libraries. TCRdb processed the multiplex PCR reads anew with MiXCR; each CDR3 protein has one entry. The sample shows 350,000 to 500,000 distinct CDR3 sequences, under 25% of them seen only once. The CDR3 is 16 residues long. V gave up 0 bases and J gave up 6 bases; unmatched junction bases: 8. Germline V gene data show CDR1 as LGHNA and CDR2 as YNFKEQ. Time point: persistent/refractory GD, antithyroid drugs over 5 years with positive TRAb. TCR sequences were obtained from RNA taken from PBMCs.

The chain employs TRBV4-2 and TRBJ2-7, with TRBD1 identical over 10 bases. The sequences come from peripheral blood mononuclear cells (PBMCs), collected when the disease was refractory, from a patient treated with antithyroid drugs. The clonotype comes from a female donor with Graves disease. CDR3 amino acids: CASSQDPDRGIGEQYF. The CDR3 DNA is TGTGCCAGCAGCCAAGATCCGGACAGGGGGATCGGCGAGCAGTACTTC.